Shown below are 14 T cell receptor beta chains from a single sample sequenced in a study of OX40 agonist ivuxolimab in advanced cancers. Profiled with immunoSEQ multiplex PCR; TCRdb holds only in-frame clones, not every one. The sample shows roughly 79,000 clones, about 85% of them seen only once. The specimen was CD4+ or CD8+ T cells sorted from blood, collected in a trial of the OX40 agonist ivuxolimab. These receptors were taken from an adult with an advanced solid tumor such as melanoma, head and neck, liver or kidney cancer.

V is TRBV6-1 and J is TRBJ2-5; the match to TRBD2 covers 8 bases. Germline V gene sequence: CDR1 MNHNS, CDR2 SASEGT. This CDR3 spans 15 amino acids. V lost 7 bases and J lost 11; bases outside the gene matches: 18. The CDR3 bases are TGTGCCAGCAACCTACTAGCGGAAGCCGTGGGGGAGCAGTACTTC. Protein sequence: CASNLLAEAVGEQYF.

The chain uses TRBV7-9 and TRBJ2-7; D perhaps matches TRBD1 (6 bases). The germline V gene has CDR1 SEHNR and CDR2 FQNEAQ (reference sequence). Trimming pared 6 bases from V and 4 bases from J, leaving 22 bases between. This CDR3 has 16 amino acids. CDR3 protein: CASSFVAGDNIYEQYF. In DNA form, the CDR3 reads TGTGCCAGCAGTTTCGTAGCCGGGGACAACATATACGAGCAGTACTTC.

The chain uses TRBV5-1 and TRBJ2-3, with D possibly being TRBD2 (5 bases). CDR3 length: 16 residues. Trimming left V 1 base short and J 2 bases short, with 14 bases between. Germline-derived CDR1 and CDR2 are SGHRS and YFSETQ. The CDR3 region is CASSLSGSTLTDTQYF. The CDR3 DNA is TGCGCCAGCAGCTTGTCGGGATCCACCCTCACAGATACGCAGTATTTT. The entire variable domain, with the rest obtained from reference TRBV5-1 and TRBJ2-3, is as follows: KAGVTQTPRYLIKTRGQQVTLSCSPISGHRSVSWYQQTPGQGLQFLFEYFSETQRNKGNFPGRFSGRQFSNSRSEMNVSTLELGDSALYLCASSLSGSTLTDTQYFGPGTRLTVL.

The rearrangement joins TRBV7-2 to TRBJ2-5; unclear D gene. The CDR3 totals 16 residues. Germline V lookup: CDR1 SGHTA, CDR2 FQGNSA. Trimming took 1 base from V and 0 from J, leaving 12 bases between them. The CDR3 sequence: CASSLGLFVYQETQYF. DNA of the CDR3: TGTGCCAGCAGCTTAGGGCTGTTTGTGTACCAAGAGACCCAGTACTTC.

V usage is TRBV28 and J usage is TRBJ1-2; D remains unclear. The CDR3 is 12 amino acids. The V end lost 6 bases, the J end lost 6 bases, and 11 bases lay between the germline ends. The germline CDR1 and CDR2 sequences are MDHEN and SYDVKM. The CDR3 coding sequence is TGTGCCAGCAGCTTAAGGTCGGATGGCTACACCTTC. Translation gives CASSLRSDGYTF.

J is TRBJ1-2 and V is TRBV19, with D perhaps TRBD1 (5 bases). The CDR3 runs to 15 residues. V lost 0 bases and J 5 bases, leaving 13 bases between the germline ends. The V gene's germline CDR1 is LNHDA and CDR2 SQIVND (reference sequence). CDR3 sequence (DNA): TGTGCCAGTAGTATAGATCTTGAGGGGCGATATGGCTACACCTTC. It codes for CASSIDLEGRYGYTF. Complete variable domain (other parts from reference TRBV19 and TRBJ1-2): DGGITQSPKYLFRKEGQNVTLSCEQNLNHDAMYWYRQDPGQGLRLIYYSQIVNDFQKGDIAEGYSVSREKKESFPLTVTSAQKNPTAFYLCASSIDLEGRYGYTFGSGTRLTVV.

The rearrangement uses TRBV28 and TRBJ1-1, with TRBD1 matching over 9 bases. Trimming removed 6 bases from V and 4 bases from J; junction bases left unmatched: 6. The CDR3 contains 14 residues. Germline V gene sequence: CDR1 MDHEN, CDR2 SYDVKM. The CDR3 sequence: CASSPDRGPTEAFF. CDR3 DNA: TGTGCCAGCAGCCCGGACAGGGGCCCCACTGAAGCTTTCTTT.

The chain uses TRBV19 and TRBJ1-3; D not certain. With 9 bases removed from V and 0 bases from J, the gap between germline ends came to 12 bases. CDR3 length equals 14 residues. CDR1 is LNHDA and CDR2 is SQIVND in the germline V gene (reference sequence). CDR3 residues: CASHPVTSGNTIYF. Here the CDR3 DNA reads TGTGCCAGCCATCCAGTAACCTCTGGAAACACCATATATTTT.

This chain connects TRBV15 to TRBJ1-1; D gene uncertain. This CDR3 contains 13 residues. Between the trimmed V and J ends, which lost 0 bases and 7 bases, there was a span of 9 bases. Per germline, CDR1 LNHNV and CDR2 YYDKDF (reference sequence). The CDR3 loop reads CATSREPFGEAFF. The CDR3 bases are TGTGCCACCAGCAGAGAGCCGTTCGGTGAAGCTTTCTTT.

V gene TRBV5-1 combines with J gene TRBJ2-1; the match to TRBD2 covers 11 bases. With V trimmed by 4 bases and J by 6 bases, 3 bases remained unmatched. This CDR3 is 14 amino acids long. Germline values: CDR1 SGHRS, CDR2 YFSETQ. The CDR3 region is CASSQTSGSNEQFF. The CDR3 DNA sequence: TGCGCCAGCAGCCAAACTAGCGGGAGCAATGAGCAGTTCTTC.

The chain joins TRBV5-1 to TRBJ2-5; a weak D match, TRBD2 (6 bases). Germline loops: CDR1 SGHRS, CDR2 YFSETQ. The CDR3 contains 16 residues. V was shortened by 4 bases and J by 4 bases, with 20 bases between the two germline ends. Written as DNA, the CDR3 is TGCGCCAGCAGCCAGCACCCCTCTAGCGATGGAGAGACCCAGTACTTC. It codes for CASSQHPSSDGETQYF.

The chain joins TRBV27 to TRBJ2-7; 9 nucleotides line up with TRBD1. CDR3 length: 13 amino acids. Trimming at V came to 7 bases and at J to 6 bases, leaving 7 bases not matched to a gene. CDR1 is MNHEY, CDR2 SMNVEV, per germline (reference sequence). CDR3 DNA: TGTGCCAGCACCCCGGGACAGGGAGTCGAGCAGTACTTC. This encodes CASTPGQGVEQYF.

The chain employs TRBV6-4 and TRBJ1-1, with D possibly TRBD1 on 5 matching bases. V lost 5 bases and J lost 3, with 13 bases in between. The length of the CDR3 is 14 residues. Germline lookup yields CDR1 MRHNA and CDR2 SNTAGT. This CDR3 reads CASSPGRDDTEAFF. The DNA of the CDR3 is TGTGCCAGCAGTCCCGGCAGGGATGACACTGAAGCTTTCTTT.

This clone was found a few times. This chain connects TRBV6-5 to TRBJ2-3, with D possibly being TRBD2 (5 bases). Between the trimmed V and J ends, which lost 5 bases and 2 bases, there was a span of 5 bases. Looked up from germline, CDR1 is MNHEY and CDR2 is SVGAGI. The CDR3 is 12 residues long. This CDR3 is CASSDYTDTQYF. CDR3 nucleotide sequence: TGTGCCAGCAGTGACTACACAGATACGCAGTATTTT.